Each of the 27 T cell receptor beta chains below was sequenced from the same sample in a study of cytomegalovirus exposure and HLA in healthy donors. The primer mix had 60 Vbeta and 13 Jbeta primers. The assay was immunoSEQ multiplex PCR, and TCRdb's table has in-frame clones only and misses some. The repertoire consists of 150,000 to 200,000 clones, with 82% occurring once and the leading ten covering about 1.7%. The sample taken for sequencing was PBMCs. Receptor source: a woman between 18 and 29 years old in good health and CMV-seronegative.

CDR3 DNA sequence: TGTGCCAGCAGCCCGGACAGAAACTATGGCTACACCTTC. It specifies CASSPDRNYGYTF. The chain recombines TRBV16 with TRBJ1-2; D may be TRBD1 (6 bases). CDR3 length equals 13 residues. The V and J ends lost 4 bases and 2 bases respectively, with 8 bases between them. Per the germline V gene, CDR1 is KGHSY and CDR2 is FQNENV.

In this sample, this clone turned up a few times. This rearrangement joins TRBV4-3 to TRBJ2-3; 13 positions match TRBD2. Trimming took 3 bases from V and 0 from J; bases not matched to a gene: 3. CDR1 and CDR2 from the germline V gene are LGHNA and YSLEER. The CDR3 spans 17 residues. This CDR3 reads CASSHGLAGVSTDTQYF. The CDR3 DNA follows: TGCGCCAGCAGCCACGGACTAGCGGGAGTTAGCACAGATACGCAGTATTTT.

The CDR3 DNA follows: TGTGCCAGCAGCCTCCACGGACAGTGGGCCTACGAGCAGTACGTC. It specifies CASSLHGQWAYEQYV. J is TRBJ2-7 and V is TRBV6-5, with D tentatively TRBD1 (6 bases). Deletions cut 6 bases from V and 2 bases from J, with 17 bases between. This CDR3 has 15 amino acids. Germline loops: CDR1 MNHEY, CDR2 SVGAGI.

J is TRBJ1-1 and V is TRBV29-1; 7 nucleotides match TRBD1. Germline CDR1 is SQVTM and CDR2 is ANQGSEA. V trimming: 4 bases; J trimming: 6 bases; junction bases outside the gene matches: 5. CDR3 length equals 12 residues. The CDR3 DNA sequence: TGCAGCGTTGTGGGGACAGAGGCTGAAGCTTTCTTT. This sequence encodes CSVVGTEAEAFF.

V and J are TRBV7-9 and TRBJ1-2, with 7 bases that match TRBD1. J lost 5 bases, V lost 3 bases, and 6 bases had no gene match. Germline assignment: CDR1 SEHNR and CDR2 FQNEAQ (reference sequence). This CDR3 contains 14 residues. CDR3 protein: CASSFLGTEYGYTF. DNA for the CDR3: TGTGCCAGCAGCTTTCTCGGGACAGAATATGGCTACACCTTC.

The gene calls are TRBV5-1 and TRBJ1-1; no reliable D call. CDR1 and CDR2 from the germline V gene are SGHRS and YFSETQ. The CDR3 has 12 amino acids. Trimming removed 5 bases from V and 4 bases from J, with 9 bases in between. The CDR3 protein is CASRSGSTEAFF. The DNA for the CDR3 is TGCGCCAGCAGGTCGGGGAGCACTGAAGCTTTCTTT.

J is TRBJ2-1 and V is TRBV11-2; the D gene is possibly TRBD2 (6 bases). V was cut by 8 bases and J by 5 bases, with 19 bases left in between. The CDR3 covers 15 residues. The germline V gene has CDR1 SGHAT and CDR2 FQNNGV. This chain's CDR3 is CASGSWGTFNNEQFF. The CDR3 region has the DNA TGTGCCAGCGGGTCATGGGGGACTTTTAACAATGAGCAGTTCTTC.

CDR3 sequence: CASRQHGTGDEKLFF. Here the CDR3 DNA reads TGTGCCAGCAGACAACACGGGACAGGGGATGAAAAACTGTTTTTT. The chain carries TRBV27 and TRBJ1-4; 10 bases agree with TRBD1. CDR1 is MNHEY and CDR2 is SMNVEV in the germline V gene (reference sequence). CDR3 length equals 15 residues. V gave up 6 bases and J gave up 6 bases; unmatched junction bases: 7. The whole variable domain, remainder taken from reference TRBV27 and TRBJ1-4, is EAQVTQNPRYLITVTGKKLTVTCSQNMNHEYMSWYRQDPGLGLRQIYYSMNVEVTDKGDVPEGYKVSRKEKRNFPLILESPSPNQTSLYFCASRQHGTGDEKLFFGSGTQLSVL.

The chain combines TRBV27 with TRBJ2-2; 9 bases map to TRBD2. The junction had 12 bases not matched to a gene; V was cut back by 7 bases and J by 6 bases. The CDR3 length is 16 residues. Looked up from germline, CDR1 is MNHEY and CDR2 is SMNVEV (reference sequence). CDR3 in amino acids: CASTVLGGLAPGELFF. CDR3 bases: TGTGCCAGCACGGTGTTGGGCGGACTAGCGCCCGGGGAGCTGTTTTTT.

The chain has TRBV5-1 and TRBJ2-3; 11 bases are shared with TRBD2. This CDR3 has 15 residues. V trimming: 4 bases; J trimming: 4 bases; junction bases outside the gene matches: 5. Per germline, CDR1 SGHRS and CDR2 YFSETQ. The CDR3 bases are TGCGCCAGCAGCCTGACTAGCGGGAAGGCAGATACGCAGTATTTT. Encoded protein: CASSLTSGKADTQYF.

The chain joins TRBV5-4 to TRBJ1-1; tentatively, D is TRBD1 (6 bases). The V gene lost 4 bases and the J gene lost 4 bases, with 14 bases spanning the gap. The germline CDR1 and CDR2 sequences are SGHNT and YYREEE (reference sequence). The length of the CDR3 is 14 residues. This chain's CDR3 is CASSPEGGGTEAFF. The CDR3 DNA sequence: TGTGCCAGCAGCCCAGAGGGGGGGGGCACTGAAGCTTTCTTT.

The chain combines TRBV6-5 with TRBJ1-2; D is possibly TRBD1 (5 bases). The length of the CDR3 is 15 residues. The germline V gene has CDR1 MNHEY and CDR2 SVGAGI. Trimming removed 4 bases from V and 11 bases from J, with 23 bases in between. The CDR3 region has the DNA TGTGCCAGCAGTTCCTCACTTCCGGGGGTGCCGAGATACACCTTC. Its protein product is CASSSSLPGVPRYTF.

The CDR3 region is CASSERGQGNYGYTF. The CDR3, as DNA: TGTGCCAGCAGTGAAAGGGGACAGGGAAACTATGGCTACACCTTC. The chain joins TRBV6-1 to TRBJ1-2; 9 bases are a match to TRBD1. V gave up 2 bases and J gave up 2 bases; unmatched junction bases: 3. Germline values: CDR1 MNHNS, CDR2 SASEGT. The CDR3 is made up of 15 amino acids.

DNA of the CDR3: TGTGCCAGCAGCAATAAGCGATCTGACACTGAAGCTTTCTTT. It yields the protein CASSNKRSDTEAFF. The chain carries TRBV21-1 and TRBJ1-1. TRBV21-1 is a pseudogene. The CDR3 runs 14 residues.

V gene TRBV9 combines with J gene TRBJ2-3; 10 bases are a match to TRBD2. Looked up from germline, CDR1 is SGDLS and CDR2 is YYNGEE. V lost 3 bases, J lost 0 bases, and 7 bases stayed unmatched. The CDR3 totals 17 residues. The CDR3 sequence: CASSAPGLADSTDTQYF. The CDR3 region has the DNA TGTGCCAGCAGCGCCCCAGGACTAGCGGATAGCACAGATACGCAGTATTTT. Supplemented by reference TRBV9 and TRBJ2-3, the full variable domain reads DSGVTQTPKHLITATGQRVTLRCSPRSGDLSVYWYQQSLDQGLQFLIQYYNGEERAKGNILERFSAQQFPDLHSELNLSSLELGDSALYFCASSAPGLADSTDTQYFGPGTRLTVL.

The CDR3 DNA follows: TGTGCCAGCAGCTCAACGGGACTAGCGATTCCTCTAAGCACAGATACGCAGTATTTT. The encoded protein is CASSSTGLAIPLSTDTQYF. The chain recombines TRBV7-2 with TRBJ2-3, with 10 positions matching TRBD2. The CDR3 sequence is 19 residues long. Trimming cost V 4 bases and J 0 bases; bases outside gene matches: 13. Germline assignment: CDR1 SGHTA and CDR2 FQGNSA. Variable domain in full (rest from reference TRBV7-2 and TRBJ2-3): GAGVSQSPSNKVTEKGKDVELRCDPISGHTALYWYRQSLGQGLEFLIYFQGNSAPDKSGLPSDRFSAERTGGSVSTLTIQRTQQEDSAVYLCASSSTGLAIPLSTDTQYFGPGTRLTVL.

This clone was seen a single time. The gene calls are TRBV28 and TRBJ2-1, with TRBD2 matching 10 bases. The CDR3 runs 17 residues. V gave up 3 bases and J gave up 1 base; unmatched junction bases: 6. Germline lookup yields CDR1 MDHEN and CDR2 SYDVKM. This chain's CDR3 is CASSFSEAGGSYNEQFF. The CDR3 DNA sequence: TGTGCCAGCAGTTTTAGTGAAGCGGGAGGGTCCTACAATGAGCAGTTCTTC.

V usage is TRBV28 and J usage is TRBJ2-1; 7 bases match TRBD2. The trim removed 1 base at V and 8 bases at J, leaving 14 bases unmatched. The CDR3 is 17 amino acids. Germline V gives CDR1 MDHEN, CDR2 SYDVKM. The CDR3 bases are TGTGCCAGCAGTTTATATTCCAGCGGGGCCATGAAGGATGAGCAGTTCTTC. Amino acid sequence: CASSLYSSGAMKDEQFF.

The CDR3 nucleotides are TGTGCCAGCAGCATCAGCGGGAACGAGGTCAATGAGCAGTTCTTC. Amino acids: CASSISGNEVNEQFF. The genes are TRBV21-1 and TRBJ2-1; the table's D call, TRBD2, was not checked against the DNA. TRBV21-1 is assigned pseudogene status. The CDR3 runs to 15 residues.

CDR3 amino acids: CASSLADRSMDEQFF. Written as DNA, the CDR3 is TGTGCCAGCAGCTTGGCGGATAGGTCGATGGATGAGCAGTTCTTC. This sequence joins TRBV11-2 and TRBJ2-1; D not certain. The CDR3 sequence is 15 residues long. V shed 3 bases and J shed 8 bases, with 17 bases lying between them. Germline lookup yields CDR1 SGHAT and CDR2 FQNNGV.

The DNA for the CDR3 is TGTGCCAGTGGTAAGATTTCGGAGAGATCCGCAGAGACCCAGTACTTC. Translation gives CASGKISERSAETQYF. V and J are TRBV19 and TRBJ2-5, with no clear D. CDR3 length: 16 residues. V lost 8 bases to trimming and J lost 4 bases, with 23 bases between them. CDR1 LNHDA and CDR2 SQIVND come from the germline V gene (reference sequence). Drawing the rest from reference TRBV19 and TRBJ2-5, the complete variable domain is DGGITQSPKYLFRKEGQNVTLSCEQNLNHDAMYWYRQDPGQGLRLIYYSQIVNDFQKGDIAEGYSVSREKKESFPLTVTSAQKNPTAFYLCASGKISERSAETQYFGPGTRLLVL.

The genes are TRBV2 and TRBJ1-2; D is perhaps TRBD1 (6 bases). CDR1 and CDR2 (germline): SNHLY, FYNNEI. The V end was cut by 1 base, the J end by 4 bases, with 10 bases between. This CDR3 is built from 14 residues. CDR3 sequence: CASSEGGRLYGYTF. The CDR3 DNA follows: TGTGCCAGCAGTGAAGGGGGGCGCCTCTATGGCTACACCTTC.

CDR3 residues: CASSHLLEGSSEAFF. The CDR3 region has the DNA TGCGCCAGCAGTCACTTGCTGGAGGGATCCTCTGAAGCTTTCTTT. The genes are TRBV23-1 and TRBJ1-1; no reliable D call. TRBV23-1 is flagged as an ORF with uncertain function. The CDR3 totals 15 residues. The V end was cut by 3 bases, the J end by 6 bases, with 17 bases between.

This clone was recorded once. The J gene is TRBJ1-4, the V gene TRBV19, with 7 positions matching TRBD1. J was trimmed by 2 bases and V by 3 bases; bases with no gene match: 3. CDR3 size: 15 residues. Germline V gene lookup returns CDR1 LNHDA and CDR2 SQIVND (reference sequence). DNA for the CDR3: TGTGCCAGTAGTATCGGGGACAGCACTAATGAAAAACTGTTTTTT. Its protein product is CASSIGDSTNEKLFF.

V and J are TRBV6-5 and TRBJ2-3, with a possible D match to TRBD2 (5 bases). The CDR3 totals 15 residues. Germline-derived CDR1 and CDR2 are MNHEY and SVGAGI. Between the trimmed V and J ends, which lost 2 bases and 1 base, there was a span of 10 bases. This CDR3 is CASSYDLAGTDTQYF. The CDR3 coding sequence is TGTGCCAGCAGTTACGATCTAGCCGGCACAGATACGCAGTATTTT.

The chain recombines TRBV5-4 with TRBJ2-5; TRBD1 agrees at 8 bases. Per germline, CDR1 SGHNT and CDR2 YYREEE (reference sequence). The CDR3 consists of 13 residues. The J segment lost 2 bases and the V segment lost 3 bases, leaving 0 bases of the junction unmatched. The CDR3: CASSWDRQETQYF. CDR3 sequence (DNA): TGTGCCAGCAGCTGGGACAGGCAAGAGACCCAGTACTTC.

V usage is TRBV29-1 and J usage is TRBJ2-1, with D perhaps TRBD2 (5 bases). In germline, CDR1 is SQVTM, CDR2 ANQGSEA. The CDR3 runs to 14 residues. Trimming left V 2 bases short and J 4 bases short, with 12 bases between. In DNA, the CDR3 is TGCAGCGTTGAACCGGACTGGTCTTACAATGAGCAGTTCTTC. Translation: CSVEPDWSYNEQFF.